Sequencing of this T cell receptor (beta chain) was carried out in a study of blood T cell repertoires in COVID-19 (dated by TCRdb to the early 2020s). At the level of the whole study: Samples from collaborators originated in the United States, Italy and Spain and spanned both the acute and convalescent phases of COVID-19. The material from the prospective study consisted of cDNA or gDNA derived from T cells, B-cell-depleted T cells, or PBMCs. The dataset comprised deeply sampled blood TCRbeta repertoires from subjects exposed to, actively infected with, or recovered from COVID-19. The repertoires were released in a freely available public database meant as a resource for research on the immune response to SARS-CoV-2. Samples came from the ongoing ImmuneRACE study (first 160 participants) plus 1,254 subjects from 6 global collaborators. The sample metadata nearly always contained a de-identified subject ID, COVID-19 status, age in years and sex. HLA class I and class II types, where available, came from metadata supplied by the sample provider rather than from assay-based typing. On the study overall, not on this receptor specifically: The quantity of clinical and demographic metadata differed by source and by participant and was supplied without curation.

Whole blood was collected in K2EDTA tubes by collaborating institutions according to the institutions' own protocols. For TCRbeta analysis, collaborators shipped samples in one of three forms: frozen whole blood, isolated PBMCs, or DNA extracted from either of those sample types. This clone was counted a few times. It lacks a known antigen. No qualities accompany the bases; no much larger clone lies one base away. Measured from the cysteine to the phenylalanine, the CDR3 is 15 residues long. The DNA shown is the 45-base CDR3, in frame from base 1. V is pared back by 2 bases and J by 8 bases, with 17 bases lying between the germline termini. Sequences SGHRS (CDR1) and YFSETQ (CDR2) are obtained from the germline V gene. The immunoSEQ Assay, a bias-controlled multiplex PCR, was used to amplify TCRbeta CDR3 regions from genomic DNA. On the study's bioinformatics: Nucleated cell counts per sample were estimated from amplification of reference gene primers within the assay. To quantify the absolute abundance of each unique TCRbeta CDR3 rearrangement, sequence reads were collapsed and filtered. For each sample, productive Simpson clonality was calculated by taking the square root of Simpson's diversity index across productive rearrangements. What TCRdb holds here is the immuneACCESS table cut down to in-frame rearrangements. Part of the clones is not present; checked against another copy, under half of the missing clones reflect an unresolved V gene, and the others are unexplained. D and trimming were read from the DNA, whereas the V and J calls and clone size are those reported in that table. This sample is represented by about 73,000 clones; about 79% of them were singletons. About 3.8% of the sample is in the top ten clones.

The sequence was obtained from a woman aged 55-69 years with acute or convalescent COVID-19. The chain is encoded by TRBV5-1 joined to TRBJ2-1, and the D gene may be TRBD1, 5 bases matching. Sequences were obtained from peripheral blood. The CDR3: CASSLGATPLDEQFF. At the DNA level, the sequence is TGCGCCAGCAGCTTAGGGGCTACTCCTCTGGATGAGCAGTTCTTC.